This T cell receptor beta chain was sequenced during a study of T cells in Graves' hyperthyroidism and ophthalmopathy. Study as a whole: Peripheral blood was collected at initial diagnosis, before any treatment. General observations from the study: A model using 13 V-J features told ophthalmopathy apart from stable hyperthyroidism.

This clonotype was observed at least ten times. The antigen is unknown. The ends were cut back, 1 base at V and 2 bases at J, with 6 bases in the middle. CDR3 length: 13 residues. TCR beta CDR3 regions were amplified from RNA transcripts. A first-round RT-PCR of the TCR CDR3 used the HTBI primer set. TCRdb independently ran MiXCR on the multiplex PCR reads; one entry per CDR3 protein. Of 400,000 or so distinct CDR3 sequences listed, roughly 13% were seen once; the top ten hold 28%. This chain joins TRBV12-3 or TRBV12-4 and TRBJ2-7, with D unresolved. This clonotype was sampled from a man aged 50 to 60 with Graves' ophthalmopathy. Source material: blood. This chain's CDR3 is CASSLDETYEQYF. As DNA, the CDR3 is TGTGCCAGCAGTTTAGACGAAACCTACGAGCAGTACTTC.